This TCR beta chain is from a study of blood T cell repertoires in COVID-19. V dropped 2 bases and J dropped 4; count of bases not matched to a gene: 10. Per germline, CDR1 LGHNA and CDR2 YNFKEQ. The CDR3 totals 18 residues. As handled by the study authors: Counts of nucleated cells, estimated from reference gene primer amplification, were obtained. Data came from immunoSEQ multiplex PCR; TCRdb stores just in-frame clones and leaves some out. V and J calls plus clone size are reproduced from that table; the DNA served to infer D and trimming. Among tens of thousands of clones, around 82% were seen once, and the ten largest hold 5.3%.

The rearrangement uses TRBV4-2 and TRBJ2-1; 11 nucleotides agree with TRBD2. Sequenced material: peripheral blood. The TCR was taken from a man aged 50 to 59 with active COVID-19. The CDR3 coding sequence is TGTGCCAGCAGCCAAACCGGGAGAGGGACTAGCGGTTACAATGAGCAGTTCTTC. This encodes CASSQTGRGTSGYNEQFF.